The 16 T cell receptor beta chains reported below all come from one sample, sequenced in a study of patients and donors after allogeneic stem cell transplantation. One entry per CDR3 protein results from TCRdb running MiXCR on the RT-PCR reads. The data show about 230,000 distinct CDR3 sequences, roughly an eighth seen once. What was sequenced was blood, either unsorted or a sorted T cell fraction (not recorded which). These receptors all come from a human donor who was either an allogeneic HSCT recipient or a stem cell or donor lymphocyte infusion donor (not recorded which). It is not recorded whose cells these are; they may come from a transplant donor.

This clonotype came up a few times. In nucleotides, the CDR3 is TGTGCCTGGAGTGGTAGGTGGGCGGGTAATGAGCAGTTCTTC. Translating it yields CAWSGRWAGNEQFF. The gene calls are TRBV30 and TRBJ2-1; maybe TRBD2 (5 bases). Trimming left V 1 base short and J 7 bases short, with 14 bases between. This CDR3 has 14 residues. Germline V gene lookup returns CDR1 GTSNPN and CDR2 SVGIG (reference sequence). Filled out from reference TRBV30 and TRBJ2-1, the complete variable domain reads SQTIHQWPATLVQPVGSPLSLECTVEGTSNPNLYWYRQAAGRGLQLLFYSVGIGQISSEVPQNLSASRPQDRQFILSSKKLLLSDSGFYLCAWSGRWAGNEQFFGPGTRLTVL.

About this clonotype itself: Possible read error: a much larger clone is one base away. J is TRBJ2-2 and V is TRBV5-1, with no clear D. This CDR3 is built from 13 residues. Per the germline V gene, CDR1 is SGHRS and CDR2 is YFSETQ. V lost 4 bases and J 1 base, leaving 5 bases between the germline ends. The CDR3 DNA reads as TGCGCCAGCAGCCACTTGAACACCGGGGAGCTGTTTTTT. This translates into CASSHLNTGELFF.

This clonotype has a count of ten or more. The V call is TRBV3-1, the J call TRBJ2-1; D perhaps matches TRBD2 (6 bases). V was cut by 1 base and J by 2 bases, with 6 bases left in between. Germline CDR1 LGHDT, CDR2 YNNKEL (reference sequence). The CDR3 consists of 14 residues. CDR3 in amino acids: CASSQAGAYNEQFF. The CDR3 nucleotides are TGTGCCAGCAGCCAAGCGGGAGCCTACAATGAGCAGTTCTTC.

This clonotype was recorded at least ten times. This sequence joins TRBV12-3 or TRBV12-4 and TRBJ1-1; 7 nucleotides align to TRBD1. V was pared by 5 bases and J by 6 bases, with 12 bases of the junction left unmatched. The CDR3 has 15 amino acids. In nucleotides, the CDR3 is TGTGCCAGCAGTCCCGAACAGGGGAGGCTCCCTGAAGCTTTCTTT. Translated, it gives CASSPEQGRLPEAFF.

The chain recombines TRBV18 with TRBJ2-1, with 10 bases identical to TRBD2. J lost 9 bases, V lost 3 bases, and 8 bases had no gene match. The CDR3 covers 15 residues. Germline assignment: CDR1 KGHSH and CDR2 LQKENI. The CDR3 reads CASSPQRGGLGEQFF. The CDR3 nucleotides read TGTGCCAGCTCACCTCAGCGGGGGGGCCTCGGTGAGCAGTTCTTC.

This clonotype was found many times. The chain is built from TRBV27 and TRBJ1-1; D is possibly TRBD1 (6 bases). CDR3 size: 13 residues. V was cut by 3 bases and J by 6 bases, with 11 bases left in between. Germline V gene sequence: CDR1 MNHEY, CDR2 SMNVEV (reference sequence). The CDR3 region is CASSFREGAEAFF. Here the CDR3 DNA reads TGTGCCAGCAGTTTCAGGGAGGGGGCTGAAGCTTTCTTT.

This clonotype was found a few times. V usage is TRBV6-1 and J usage is TRBJ2-6; a weak D match, TRBD1 (5 bases). The length of the CDR3 is 15 residues. V was clipped by 7 bases and J by 4 bases, with 14 bases between them. Per germline, CDR1 MNHNS and CDR2 SASEGT. The CDR3 sequence is CASNPTGAGANVLTF. The CDR3 region has the DNA TGTGCCAGCAACCCCACAGGTGCCGGGGCCAACGTCCTGACTTTC.

This rearrangement joins TRBV19 to TRBJ2-7, with no clear D. Trimming cost V 7 bases and J 0 bases, with 4 bases left between them. The CDR3 totals 11 residues. Germline V gives CDR1 LNHDA, CDR2 SQIVND (reference sequence). CDR3 region: CASMSSYEQYF. The DNA for the CDR3 is TGTGCCAGTATGAGCTCCTACGAGCAGTACTTC.

This clonotype was seen many times. J is TRBJ2-7 and V is TRBV7-2; D may be TRBD1 (6 bases). V was shortened by 3 bases and J by 2 bases, with 11 bases between the two germline ends. Germline V gives CDR1 SGHTA, CDR2 FQGNSA. The CDR3 extends over 14 amino acids. Here the CDR3 reads CASSFDRPPYEQYF. DNA for the CDR3: TGTGCCAGCAGCTTCGACAGGCCACCCTACGAGCAGTACTTC. Drawing the rest from reference TRBV7-2 and TRBJ2-7, the complete variable domain is GAGVSQSPSNKVTEKGKDVELRCDPISGHTALYWYRQSLGQGLEFLIYFQGNSAPDKSGLPSDRFSAERTGGSVSTLTIQRTQQEDSAVYLCASSFDRPPYEQYFGPGTRLTVT.

In its sample, this clonotype was seen many times. The chain uses TRBV20-1 and TRBJ2-7; a possible D gene is TRBD2 (6 bases). This CDR3 is 14 amino acids long. CDR1 and CDR2 (germline): DFQATT, SNEGSKA (reference sequence). V was cut by 5 bases and J by 3 bases, with 17 bases left in between. This CDR3 is CSAWGSSAYYEQYF. The CDR3 DNA reads as TGCAGTGCTTGGGGGTCTAGCGCGTACTACGAGCAGTACTTC.

This clonotype was picked up a small number of times. V and J are TRBV13 and TRBJ1-5, with D possibly matching TRBD1 (6 bases). CDR3 size: 15 residues. Germline lookup yields CDR1 PRHDT and CDR2 FYEKMQ (reference sequence). Trimming removed 2 bases at V and 4 bases at J, with 12 bases between. Here the CDR3 reads CASSLSGAGNQPQHF. The CDR3 nucleotides read TGTGCCAGCAGCTTATCAGGGGCAGGGAATCAGCCCCAGCATTTT.

This clonotype occurred a few times. V is TRBV25-1 and J is TRBJ2-3; 9 nucleotides align to TRBD1. The CDR3 totals 14 residues. J lost 7 bases, V lost 5 bases, and 7 bases had no gene match. Germline CDR1 reads MGHDK; CDR2 reads SYGVNS. Here the CDR3 DNA reads TGTGCCAGCAGTACGAGGACAGGGGTAAATACGCAGTATTTT. Its protein product is CASSTRTGVNTQYF.

This clonotype has just a few counts. This chain joins TRBV14 and TRBJ2-7; a weak D match, TRBD2 (6 bases). This CDR3 spans 15 amino acids. Trimming removed 4 bases at V and 3 bases at J, with 16 bases between. Looked up from germline, CDR1 is SGHDN and CDR2 is FVKESK. In nucleotides, the CDR3 is TGTGCCAGCAGCCTTGGTGCGGGGCGTCACTACGAGCAGTACTTC. Its translation is CASSLGAGRHYEQYF. The full variable domain, rest sourced from reference TRBV14 and TRBJ2-7, is EAGVTQFPSHSVIEKGQTVTLRCDPISGHDNLYWYRRVMGKEIKFLLHFVKESKQDESGMPNNRFLAERTGGTYSTLKVQPAELEDSGVYFCASSLGAGRHYEQYFGPGTRLTVT.

The chain carries TRBV12-3 or TRBV12-4 and TRBJ2-7; no clear D. V shed 0 bases and J shed 12 bases, with 12 bases lying between them. This CDR3 spans 12 amino acids. CDR3 DNA: TGTGCCAGCAGTTTAGCATCGACCCAGTCGTACTTC. Its protein product is CASSLASTQSYF.

The chain is built from TRBV4-1 and TRBJ2-7; TRBD2 is a possible D gene (5 bases). CDR1 is MGHRA, CDR2 YSYEKL, per germline. The CDR3 extends over 14 amino acids. The germline V and J ends were trimmed by 0 bases and 3 bases, with 9 bases remaining between them. Here the CDR3 reads CASSQDWERYEQYF. The DNA for the CDR3 is TGCGCCAGCAGCCAAGATTGGGAGCGCTACGAGCAGTACTTC.

This clonotype was recorded many times. V and J are TRBV12-3 or TRBV12-4 and TRBJ1-1; D is perhaps TRBD1 (6 bases). This CDR3 is 13 amino acids long. Trimming took 6 bases from V and 3 from J, leaving 11 bases between them. The CDR3 DNA follows: TGTGCCAGCAGCATGACAGGCCACACTGAAGCTTTCTTT. Translating it yields CASSMTGHTEAFF.